A selection of T cell receptor beta chains follows, all from one sample in a study of CD8 T cells in ankylosing spondylitis. Each CDR3 protein gets one entry after TCRdb re-called the 5' RACE reads with MiXCR. The table has some 150,000 distinct CDR3 sequences, around 10% seen once. The specimen was blood, either unsorted or a sorted T cell fraction (not recorded which). The receptors were sampled from a female donor with ankylosing spondylitis or in good health (not recorded which). Each CDR3 is given with its conserved first and last residue. The order of the fields is J gene, V gene, D gene, CDR3 protein. D genes are given only for firm matches.

J gene: TRBJ2-1; V gene: TRBV20-1; D gene: TRBD2; CDR3 protein: CSASSPTSGIHEQFF
J gene: TRBJ2-1; V gene: TRBV15; D gene: .; CDR3 protein: CATSSSRDGSYNEQFF
J gene: TRBJ2-1; V gene: TRBV7-6; D gene: .; CDR3 protein: CASSPAGTSNEQFF
J gene: TRBJ1-2; V gene: TRBV10-3; D gene: .; CDR3 protein: CAISPGVGYGYTF
J gene: TRBJ1-5; V gene: TRBV9; D gene: TRBD1; CDR3 protein: CASGQGSDHQPQHF
J gene: TRBJ2-3; V gene: TRBV7-6; D gene: .; CDR3 protein: CASSMGPAPLTDTQYF
J gene: TRBJ2-2; V gene: TRBV29-1; D gene: .; CDR3 protein: CSVDRVDTGELFF
J gene: TRBJ1-1; V gene: TRBV30; D gene: .; CDR3 protein: CAWVWTKAFF
J gene: TRBJ1-4; V gene: TRBV20-1; D gene: .; CDR3 protein: CSARPQSVSEKLFF
J gene: TRBJ1-2; V gene: TRBV5-1; D gene: TRBD1; CDR3 protein: CASSPGQGMIGYTF
J gene: TRBJ2-7; V gene: TRBV20-1; D gene: TRBD1; CDR3 protein: CSASDRDSYEQYF
J gene: TRBJ2-3; V gene: TRBV7-3; D gene: TRBD2; CDR3 protein: CASSLASGSDTQYF
J gene: TRBJ2-3; V gene: TRBV29-1; D gene: .; CDR3 protein: CSASLTRSDTQYF
J gene: TRBJ2-1; V gene: TRBV5-1; D gene: .; CDR3 protein: CASSLASAGNNEQFF
J gene: TRBJ1-4; V gene: TRBV10-3; D gene: .; CDR3 protein: CAISMAGEEKLFF
J gene: TRBJ2-3; V gene: TRBV14; D gene: .; CDR3 protein: CASSQVSHKTYTDTQYF
J gene: TRBJ1-2; V gene: TRBV28; D gene: .; CDR3 protein: CASSLTEEYGYTF
J gene: TRBJ2-4; V gene: TRBV28; D gene: .; CDR3 protein: CASSQFIWGENIQYF
J gene: TRBJ2-2; V gene: TRBV10-3; D gene: TRBD2; CDR3 protein: CAISEGTSGTGELFF
J gene: TRBJ1-1; V gene: TRBV10-1; D gene: .; CDR3 protein: CASSRGSAEAFF